One sample yielded the 4 T cell receptor beta chains listed below, sequenced in a study of T cells in Graves' hyperthyroidism and ophthalmopathy. Researchers took RNA transcripts and amplified the TCR beta CDR3 regions from them. Initially, a first-round RT-PCR of the TCR CDR3 employed the HTBI primer set. TCRdb reanalysed the multiplex PCR reads using MiXCR and keeps one entry per CDR3 protein. Seen here are fewer than 650,000 distinct CDR3 sequences, about 14% observed once, and the top ten hold roughly 5.7%. The sample comprised blood. The receptor set was obtained from a woman under 40 with Graves' hyperthyroidism that later progressed to Graves' ophthalmopathy.

The chain has TRBV2 and TRBJ2-3, with a tentative D call TRBD2 (5 bases). CDR1 is SNHLY and CDR2 is FYNNEI in the germline V gene. With 2 bases removed from V and 8 bases from J, the gap between germline ends came to 17 bases. There are 15 residues in the CDR3. The CDR3 region is CASSERRGVSGTQYF. The CDR3 region has the DNA TGTGCCAGCAGTGAAAGACGGGGAGTCTCAGGTACGCAGTATTTT.

This clonotype has ten or more counts. The V gene is TRBV5-1, the J gene TRBJ1-2, with TRBD1 matching 7 bases. Germline CDR1 SGHRS, CDR2 YFSETQ. This CDR3 comprises 15 residues. V lost 4 bases, J lost 1 base, and 7 bases stayed unmatched. The CDR3 bases are TGCGCCAGCAGCCCATCAGGGGGGATTAACTATGGCTACACCTTC. Translation: CASSPSGGINYGYTF.

Ten or more counts support this clonotype. This chain connects TRBV19 to TRBJ1-2, with 7 nucleotides matching TRBD1. The length of the CDR3 is 16 residues. The germline CDR1 and CDR2 sequences are LNHDA and SQIVND (reference sequence). The V and J ends lost 1 base and 4 bases, in that order; junction bases with no gene match: 9. The DNA for the CDR3 is TGTGCCAGTAGTATAGTCCGGGACAGCAGATCCTATGGCTACACCTTC. Its translation: CASSIVRDSRSYGYTF.

This clonotype appeared many times. CDR3 amino acids: CASKRLNTEAFF. The CDR3 nucleotides read TGTGCCAGCAAGCGGCTGAACACTGAAGCTTTCTTT. V gene TRBV6-1 combines with J gene TRBJ1-1, with no clear D. The CDR3 spans 12 residues. Trimming removed 7 bases from V and 0 bases from J, with 6 bases in between. Per the germline V gene, CDR1 is MNHNS and CDR2 is SASEGT.